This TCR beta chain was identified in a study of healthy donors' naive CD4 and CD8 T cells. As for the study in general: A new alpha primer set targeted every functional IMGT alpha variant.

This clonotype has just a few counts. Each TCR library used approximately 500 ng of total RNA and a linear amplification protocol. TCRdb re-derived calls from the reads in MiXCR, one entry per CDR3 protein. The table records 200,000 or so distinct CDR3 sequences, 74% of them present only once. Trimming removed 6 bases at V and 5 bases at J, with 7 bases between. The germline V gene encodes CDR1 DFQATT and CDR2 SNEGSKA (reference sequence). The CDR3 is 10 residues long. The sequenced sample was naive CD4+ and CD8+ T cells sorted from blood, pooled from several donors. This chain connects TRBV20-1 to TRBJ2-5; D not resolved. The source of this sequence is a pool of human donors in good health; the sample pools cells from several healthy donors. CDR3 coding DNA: TGCAGTGCCCGCTTGGAGACCCAGTACTTC. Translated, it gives CSARLETQYF.